This T cell receptor (beta chain) was identified during a study of blood T cell repertoires in COVID-19. Sequenced by immunoSEQ multiplex PCR; TCRdb stores in-frame clones only, minus some. The sample records 60,000 or so clones, about 90% being singletons. With respect to this clone: Germline is not matched at one junction end, which may reflect a read error.

From germline, CDR1 is MDHEN and CDR2 SYDVKM. This CDR3 contains 13 residues. This sequence was found in a human donor with active COVID-19. The donor label of this sample is uncertain. Sequencing was performed on peripheral blood. The chain employs TRBV28 and TRBJ1-1; no firm D call. The CDR3 DNA is TGTGCCAGTAGTTTAGTCAGGAACACTGAAGCTTTCTTT. This translates into CASSLVRNTEAFF.